This TCR beta chain was identified during a study of T-cell memory formation after mild COVID-19. Constant-segment primers were used for 5'RACE, and the resulting TCR alpha and TCR beta cDNA libraries carried sample barcodes and UMIs. Using its own MiXCR run on the 5' RACE reads, TCRdb lists one record per CDR3 protein. The sample lists some 450,000 distinct CDR3 sequences; 20% were seen once. The CDR3 sequence is 17 residues long. The germline gives CDR1 PRHDT, CDR2 FYEKMQ (reference sequence). V gave up 5 bases and J gave up 8 bases; unmatched junction bases: 11. The chain couples TRBV13 to TRBJ2-2; 13 bases align to TRBD2. The TCR was taken from an adult woman who had mild COVID-19 (a few samples of this study predate the infection). Cell type and time point are not known. Sample: PBMCs or a T cell subset sorted from them (not recorded which). CDR3: CASSPRLAGGLGGELFF. DNA for the CDR3: TGTGCCAGCAGCCCTCGACTAGCGGGAGGCCTGGGGGGGGAGCTGTTTTTT.